Listed here is a single T cell receptor beta chain. Original processing methods: Counts of nucleated cells, estimated from reference gene primer amplification, were obtained. TCRdb's table, derived via immunoSEQ multiplex PCR, lists solely in-frame clones and lacks some. From that table come the V and J calls and clone size; the DNA was used to work out D and trimming. This sample has 90,000 or so clones; around 90% occur once, and the top ten carry 1.8%. The data originate from a study of blood T cell repertoires in COVID-19. For the study at large: Samples representing acute and convalescent COVID-19 were sourced from the United States, Italy and Spain. T cells, B-cell-depleted T cells, or PBMCs provided the cDNA or gDNA that served as material.

Germline values: CDR1 SNHLY, CDR2 FYNNEI. J gave up 5 bases and V 6 bases, and 8 bases lay outside the gene matches. The length of the CDR3 is 15 residues. The TCR originated in a human donor with active COVID-19. The donor label of this sample is uncertain. The V and J genes are TRBV2 and TRBJ2-3; 10 bases fit TRBD2. Sequencing was done on a sample of peripheral blood. The CDR3 coding sequence is TGTGCCAGCAGGGAAAGCGGGGGGGCAGGAGATACGCAGTATTTT. This sequence encodes CASRESGGAGDTQYF. Complete variable domain (other parts from reference TRBV2 and TRBJ2-3): EPEVTQTPSHQVTQMGQEVILRCVPISNHLYFYWYRQILGQKVEFLVSFYNNEISEKSEIFDDQFSVERPDGSNFTLKIRSTKLEDSAMYFCASRESGGAGDTQYFGPGTRLTVL.